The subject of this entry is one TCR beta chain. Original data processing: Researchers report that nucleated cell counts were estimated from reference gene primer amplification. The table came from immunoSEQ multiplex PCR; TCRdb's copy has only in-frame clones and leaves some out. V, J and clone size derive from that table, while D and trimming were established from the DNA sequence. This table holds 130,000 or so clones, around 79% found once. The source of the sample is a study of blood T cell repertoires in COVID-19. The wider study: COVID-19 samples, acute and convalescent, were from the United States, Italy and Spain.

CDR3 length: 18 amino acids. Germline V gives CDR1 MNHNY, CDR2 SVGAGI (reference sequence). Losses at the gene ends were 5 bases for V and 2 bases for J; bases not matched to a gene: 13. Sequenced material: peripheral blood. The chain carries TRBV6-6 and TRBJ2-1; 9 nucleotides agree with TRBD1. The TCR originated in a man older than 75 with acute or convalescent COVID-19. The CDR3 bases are TGTGCCAGCAGTCTCTACCATCCGGGACAGGGTCCCTACAATGAGCAGTTCTTC. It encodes CASSLYHPGQGPYNEQFF.